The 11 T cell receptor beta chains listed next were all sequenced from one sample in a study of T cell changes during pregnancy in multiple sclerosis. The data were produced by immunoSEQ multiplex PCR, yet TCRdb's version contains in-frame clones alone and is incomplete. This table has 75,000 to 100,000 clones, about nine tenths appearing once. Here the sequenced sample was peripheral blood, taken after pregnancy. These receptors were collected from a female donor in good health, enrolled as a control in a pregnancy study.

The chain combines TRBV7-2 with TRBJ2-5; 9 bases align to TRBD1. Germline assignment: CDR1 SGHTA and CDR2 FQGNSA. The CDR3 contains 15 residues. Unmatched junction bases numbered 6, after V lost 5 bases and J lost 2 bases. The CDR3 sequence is CASSVKTGGQETQYF. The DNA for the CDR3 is TGTGCCAGCAGCGTAAAGACAGGGGGACAAGAGACCCAGTACTTC.

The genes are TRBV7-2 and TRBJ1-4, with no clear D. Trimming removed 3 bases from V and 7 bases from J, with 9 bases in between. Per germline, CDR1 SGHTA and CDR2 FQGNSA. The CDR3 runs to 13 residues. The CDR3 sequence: CASSFSPPEKLFF. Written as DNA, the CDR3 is TGTGCCAGCAGCTTTAGCCCTCCTGAAAAACTGTTTTTT.

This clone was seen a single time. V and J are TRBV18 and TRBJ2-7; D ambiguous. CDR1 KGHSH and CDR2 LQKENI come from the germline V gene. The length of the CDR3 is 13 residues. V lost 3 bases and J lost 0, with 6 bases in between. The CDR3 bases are TGTGCCAGCTCACCTTACAGCTCCTACGAGCAGTACTTC. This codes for CASSPYSSYEQYF.

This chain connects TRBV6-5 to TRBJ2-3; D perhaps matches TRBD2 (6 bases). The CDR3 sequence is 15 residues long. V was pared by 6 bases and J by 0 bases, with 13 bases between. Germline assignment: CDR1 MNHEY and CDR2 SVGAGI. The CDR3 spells CASSVRRGSTDTQYF. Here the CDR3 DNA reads TGTGCCAGCAGCGTTCGACGGGGGAGCACAGATACGCAGTATTTT.

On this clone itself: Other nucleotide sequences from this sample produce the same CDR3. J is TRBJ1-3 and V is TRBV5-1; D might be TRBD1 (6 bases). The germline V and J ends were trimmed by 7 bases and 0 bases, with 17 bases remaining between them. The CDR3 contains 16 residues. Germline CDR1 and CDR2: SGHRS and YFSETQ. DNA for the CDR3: TGCGCCAGCTCCTGGGGGGGCGACAGCTCTGGAAACACCATATATTTT. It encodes CASSWGGDSSGNTIYF.

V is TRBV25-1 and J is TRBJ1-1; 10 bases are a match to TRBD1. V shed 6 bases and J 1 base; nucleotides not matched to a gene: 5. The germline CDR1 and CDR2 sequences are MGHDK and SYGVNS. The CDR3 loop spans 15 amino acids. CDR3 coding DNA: TGTGCCAGCAGACCCCGACAGGGGGCGAACACTGAAGCTTTCTTT. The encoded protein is CASRPRQGANTEAFF.

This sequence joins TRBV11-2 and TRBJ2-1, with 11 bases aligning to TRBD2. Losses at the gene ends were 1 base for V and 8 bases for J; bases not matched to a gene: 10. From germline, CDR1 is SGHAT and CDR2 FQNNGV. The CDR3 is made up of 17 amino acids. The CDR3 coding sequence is TGTGCCAGCAGCTTAGGGCGGGTCTTAGCGGGGGGGCATGAGCAGTTCTTC. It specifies CASSLGRVLAGGHEQFF.

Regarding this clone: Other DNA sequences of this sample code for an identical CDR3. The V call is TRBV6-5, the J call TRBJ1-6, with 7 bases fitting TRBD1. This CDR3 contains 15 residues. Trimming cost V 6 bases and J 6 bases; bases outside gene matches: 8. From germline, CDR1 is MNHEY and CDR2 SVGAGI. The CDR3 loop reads CASSYGTALNSPLHF. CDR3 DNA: TGTGCCAGCAGCTATGGGACAGCACTTAATTCACCCCTCCACTTT.

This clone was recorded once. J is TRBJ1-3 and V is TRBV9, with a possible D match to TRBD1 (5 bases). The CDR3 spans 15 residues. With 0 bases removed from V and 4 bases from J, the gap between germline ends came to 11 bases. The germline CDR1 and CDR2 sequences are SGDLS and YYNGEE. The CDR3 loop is CASSVVGGSGNTIYF. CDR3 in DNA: TGTGCCAGCAGCGTAGTCGGGGGGTCCGGAAACACCATATATTTT.

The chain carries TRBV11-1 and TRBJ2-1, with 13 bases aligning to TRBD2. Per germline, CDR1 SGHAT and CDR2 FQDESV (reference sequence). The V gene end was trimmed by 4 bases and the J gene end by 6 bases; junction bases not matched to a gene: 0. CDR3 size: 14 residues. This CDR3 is CASSWTSGGNEQFF. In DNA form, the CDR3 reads TGTGCCAGCAGCTGGACTAGCGGGGGCAATGAGCAGTTCTTC.

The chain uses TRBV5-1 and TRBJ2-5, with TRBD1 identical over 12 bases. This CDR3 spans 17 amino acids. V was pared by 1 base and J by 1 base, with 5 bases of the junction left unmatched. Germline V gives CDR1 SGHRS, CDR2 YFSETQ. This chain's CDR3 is CASSLFGTGGPQETQYF. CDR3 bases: TGCGCCAGCAGCTTGTTCGGGACAGGGGGCCCCCAAGAGACCCAGTACTTC.